This T cell receptor (beta chain) was recovered during a study of blood T cell repertoires in COVID-19 (TCRdb year 2020). Describing the broader study: Samples from collaborators originated in the United States, Italy and Spain and spanned both the acute and convalescent phases of COVID-19. Where HLA class I and class II types were available, the types were taken from metadata supplied by the sample provider, not from assay-based typing. A freely available public database, intended as a resource for researchers studying the immune response to SARS-CoV-2, is where the repertoires were released. The samples were drawn from two sources: the first 160 participants of the ongoing ImmuneRACE study, and 1,200 or so subjects contributed by 6 global collaborators. The material from the prospective study consisted of cDNA or gDNA derived from T cells, B-cell-depleted T cells, or PBMCs. The sample metadata nearly always contained a de-identified subject ID, COVID-19 status, age in years and sex. Deeply sampled blood TCRbeta repertoires from subjects exposed to, actively infected with, or recovered from COVID-19 were included in the dataset. Findings and caveats that apply to the study as a whole: How much clinical and demographic metadata was included differed by source and by participant, and the metadata was provided uncurated.

Details on this clone: This receptor's antigen is unknown. No per-base quality is available; no much larger clone lies one base away.

Enrolling through a virtual design, the prospective study's participants ranged in age from roughly 18 to 100 years and lived across roughly 24 United States geographic areas. To assign participants to cohorts, the prospective study relied on clinical history that participants themselves reported in a screening survey and a study questionnaire. In the prospective study, mobile phlebotomists collected whole blood, serum and a nasopharyngeal or oropharyngeal swab from each participant. Additional blood draws and questionnaires over an approximately 2-month period could optionally be provided by prospective study participants. Prospective study blood samples were shipped either frozen or at room temperature before DNA extraction. The immunoSEQ Assay, a bias-controlled multiplex PCR, was used to amplify TCRbeta CDR3 regions from genomic DNA. On the authors' methods: Nucleated cell counts per sample were estimated from amplification of reference gene primers within the assay. To quantify the absolute abundance of each unique TCRbeta CDR3 rearrangement, sequence reads were collapsed and filtered. Productive Simpson clonality was computed per sample as the square root of Simpson's diversity index over productive rearrangements. Entries here come from immuneACCESS through TCRdb and include only in-frame sequences with V and J called. Some clones fail to appear in such tables; in the studies checked, an unresolved V gene covers under half of the shortfall, and the cause of the remainder is unknown. V, J and clone size are those of that table, while D and trimming were read from the DNA. In this sample the table shows over 300,000 clones, approximately 90% of which occur a single time. The ten largest make up 0.9% to 1% of the sample.

The sequence derives from a woman in her twenties or thirties with acute COVID-19. Sequenced input: PBMCs or T cells enriched from blood (not recorded which).

CDR3 loop: CAWSLKSGKNIQYF. The nucleotide sequence is TGTGCCTGGAGCCTAAAGTCGGGCAAAAACATTCAGTACTTC. The receptor chain draws on TRBV30 and TRBJ2-4; the D gene cannot be named for sure. The germline V gene encodes CDR1 GTSNPN and CDR2 SVGIG (reference sequence). The CDR3 covers 14 residues, taking in both the cysteine and the phenylalanine. Only the CDR3 DNA stays, 42 bases, in frame from base 1. V is shortened by 3 bases, J by 3 bases, and the region joining them spans 12 bases.